This entry is about one T cell receptor beta chain. The length of the CDR3 is 16 residues. CDR1 and CDR2 from the germline V gene are MNHEY and SMNVEV (reference sequence). V was pared by 3 bases and J by 6 bases, with 18 bases between. The sample belongs to a study of blood T cell repertoires in COVID-19. Generated by immunoSEQ multiplex PCR, the TCRdb table keeps only in-frame clones and is missing some. The table records about 200,000 clones, about four fifths of them present only once. The source is a woman in her thirties or forties with COVID-19, enrolled during active disease. This rearrangement joins TRBV27 to TRBJ2-4, with a tentative D call TRBD1 (6 bases). Sequencing was done on a sample of peripheral blood. CDR3 DNA sequence: TGTGCCAGCAGTTTTGTACAGGGAAGGTCTTTAAACATTCAGTACTTC. The encoded protein is CASSFVQGRSLNIQYF.